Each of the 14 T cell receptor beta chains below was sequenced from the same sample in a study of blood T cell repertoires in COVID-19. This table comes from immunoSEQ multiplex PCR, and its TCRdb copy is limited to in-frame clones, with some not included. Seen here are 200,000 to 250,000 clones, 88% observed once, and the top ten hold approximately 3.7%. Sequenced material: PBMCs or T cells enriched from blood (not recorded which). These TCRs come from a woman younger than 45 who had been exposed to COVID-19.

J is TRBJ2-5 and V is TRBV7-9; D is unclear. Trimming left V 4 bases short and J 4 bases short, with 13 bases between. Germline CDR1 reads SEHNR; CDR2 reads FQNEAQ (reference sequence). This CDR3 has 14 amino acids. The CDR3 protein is CASSSQMSRETQYF. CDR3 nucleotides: TGTGCCAGCAGCTCTCAGATGTCACGAGAGACCCAGTACTTC.

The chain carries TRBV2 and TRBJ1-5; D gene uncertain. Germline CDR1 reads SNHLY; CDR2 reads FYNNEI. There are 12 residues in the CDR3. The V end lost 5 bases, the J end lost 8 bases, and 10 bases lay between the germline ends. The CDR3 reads CASSQGSKPQHF. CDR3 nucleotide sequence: TGTGCCAGCAGTCAAGGAAGCAAGCCCCAGCATTTT.

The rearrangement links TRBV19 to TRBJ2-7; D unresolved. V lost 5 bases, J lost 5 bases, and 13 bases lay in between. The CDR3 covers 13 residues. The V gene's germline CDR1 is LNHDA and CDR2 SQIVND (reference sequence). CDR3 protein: CASSFLVSDEQYF. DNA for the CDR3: TGTGCCAGTAGTTTCCTAGTATCCGACGAGCAGTACTTC.

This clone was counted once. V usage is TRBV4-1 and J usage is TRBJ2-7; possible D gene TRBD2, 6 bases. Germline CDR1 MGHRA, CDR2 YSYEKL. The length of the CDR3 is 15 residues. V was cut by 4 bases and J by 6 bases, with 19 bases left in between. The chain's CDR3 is CASSPVPHGGSEQYF. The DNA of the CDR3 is TGCGCCAGCAGCCCAGTTCCTCACGGGGGATCCGAGCAGTACTTC.

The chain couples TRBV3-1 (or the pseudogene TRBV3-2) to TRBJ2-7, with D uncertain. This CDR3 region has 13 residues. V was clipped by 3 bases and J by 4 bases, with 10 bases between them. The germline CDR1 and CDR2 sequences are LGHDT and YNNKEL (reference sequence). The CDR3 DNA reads TGTGCCAGCAGCCATAGAGGTCCTTACGAGCAGTACTTC. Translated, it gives CASSHRGPYEQYF.

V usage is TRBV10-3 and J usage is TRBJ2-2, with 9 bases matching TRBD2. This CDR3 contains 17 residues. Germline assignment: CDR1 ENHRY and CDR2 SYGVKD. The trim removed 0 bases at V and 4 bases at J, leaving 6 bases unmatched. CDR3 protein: CAISESGSGSVTGELFF. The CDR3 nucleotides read TGTGCCATCAGTGAGTCTGGTAGCGGGAGTGTCACCGGGGAGCTGTTTTTT.

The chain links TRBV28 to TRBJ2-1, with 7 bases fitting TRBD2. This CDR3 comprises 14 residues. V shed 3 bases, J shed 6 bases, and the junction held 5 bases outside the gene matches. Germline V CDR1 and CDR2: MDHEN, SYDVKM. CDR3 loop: CASSFGLAVNEQFF. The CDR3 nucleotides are TGTGCCAGCAGTTTCGGGCTAGCGGTCAATGAGCAGTTCTTC. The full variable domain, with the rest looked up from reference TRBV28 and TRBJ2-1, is DVKVTQSSRYLVKRTGEKVFLECVQDMDHENMFWYRQDPGLGLRLIYFSYDVKMKEKGDIPEGYSVSREKKERFSLILESASTNQTSMYLCASSFGLAVNEQFFGPGTRLTVL.

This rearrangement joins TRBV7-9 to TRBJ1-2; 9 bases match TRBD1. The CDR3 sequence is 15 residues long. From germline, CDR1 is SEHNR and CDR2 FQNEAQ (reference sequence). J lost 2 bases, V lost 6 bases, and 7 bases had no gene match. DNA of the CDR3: TGTGCCAGCAGTTTTTACAGGGGGCCCAACTATGGCTACACCTTC. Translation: CASSFYRGPNYGYTF.

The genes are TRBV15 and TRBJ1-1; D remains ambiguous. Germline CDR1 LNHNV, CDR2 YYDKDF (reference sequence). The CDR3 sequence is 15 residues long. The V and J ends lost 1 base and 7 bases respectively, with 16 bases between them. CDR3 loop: CATSRALAEEDEAFF. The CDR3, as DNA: TGTGCCACCAGCAGAGCGCTGGCGGAAGAGGATGAAGCTTTCTTT.

CDR3 loop: CASSLGQVGQPQHF. The DNA of the CDR3 is TGTGCCAGCAGCTTGGGACAGGTTGGACAGCCCCAGCATTTT. V usage is TRBV5-5 and J usage is TRBJ1-5; D is perhaps TRBD1 (6 bases). The germline V and J ends were trimmed by 0 bases and 7 bases, with 11 bases remaining between them. Germline-derived CDR1 and CDR2 are SGHKS and YYEKEE (reference sequence). The CDR3 loop spans 14 amino acids.

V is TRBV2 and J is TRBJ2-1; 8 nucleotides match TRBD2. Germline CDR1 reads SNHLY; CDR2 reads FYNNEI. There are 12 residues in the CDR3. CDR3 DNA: TGTGTCGTAGGGCGGGAGGAGTTTGAGCAGTTCTTC. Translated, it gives CVVGREEFEQFF.

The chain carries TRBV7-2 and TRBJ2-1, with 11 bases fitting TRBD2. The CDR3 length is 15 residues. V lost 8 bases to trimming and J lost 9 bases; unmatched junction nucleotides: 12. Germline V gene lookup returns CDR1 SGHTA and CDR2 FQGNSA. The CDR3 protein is CASGIAGGPSVEQFF. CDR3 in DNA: TGTGCCAGCGGAATAGCGGGAGGGCCCTCGGTTGAGCAGTTCTTC.

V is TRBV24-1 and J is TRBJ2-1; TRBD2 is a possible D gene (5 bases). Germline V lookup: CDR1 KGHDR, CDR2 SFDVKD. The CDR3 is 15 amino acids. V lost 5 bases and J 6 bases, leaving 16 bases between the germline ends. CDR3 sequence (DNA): TGTGCCACCAGTGTCCAGCACCCGGGGTCCAATGAGCAGTTCTTC. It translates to CATSVQHPGSNEQFF.

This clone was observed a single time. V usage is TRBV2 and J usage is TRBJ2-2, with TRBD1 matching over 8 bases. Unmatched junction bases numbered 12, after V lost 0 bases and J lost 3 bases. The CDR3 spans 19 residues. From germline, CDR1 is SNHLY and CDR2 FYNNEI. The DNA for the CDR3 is TGTGCCAGCAGTGAAGCGCTTAGGAGGACAGGGCGGGACACCGGGGAGCTGTTTTTT. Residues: CASSEALRRTGRDTGELFF. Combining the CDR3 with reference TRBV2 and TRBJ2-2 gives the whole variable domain EPEVTQTPSHQVTQMGQEVILRCVPISNHLYFYWYRQILGQKVEFLVSFYNNEISEKSEIFDDQFSVERPDGSNFTLKIRSTKLEDSAMYFCASSEALRRTGRDTGELFFGEGSRLTVL.